This T cell receptor beta chain is from a study of cytomegalovirus exposure and HLA in healthy donors (dated by TCRdb to the late 2010s). Background for the entire study: A later analysis indicated that the 110 or so validation repertoires were generated on the platform also employed for the approximately 700 repertoires of the first cohort. Besides the first cohort of under 700 subjects, a separate validation cohort made up of roughly 130 different subjects was used. The aim of the study was to test whether cataloging public T cell receptors could identify signatures of past pathogen exposure. To predict cytomegalovirus infection status, the study combined high-throughput TCR immunosequencing, statistical association of individual TCRs with disease status, and machine learning.

With regard to this clone: Its antigen remains unidentified. One base away there is no much larger clone; base qualities are not given.

Study-wide conclusions, independent of this receptor: In vitro tests confirmed that a few of the cytomegalovirus-associated TCR beta chains recognize cytomegalovirus antigens. Cytomegalovirus status was reported to be diagnosed by the classifier with high specificity and sensitivity in both the original and validation cohorts. All 130 or so repertoires were used to score co-occurrence in the validation cohort in a later analysis, because that analysis had no HLA typing for the cohort. Most TCR sequences were seen in very few donors, while some public TCRs were found in many individuals. According to the authors, the approach could potentially be generalized to other disease states and immunological phenotypes. Subsequent analysis determined that TCRs grouped into clusters in the first cohort also showed a tendency toward co-occurrence across the approximately 110 validation repertoires, and approximately 94% of cluster scores exceeded 0. A total of around 150 TCR beta chains were listed by the study as associated with cytomegalovirus.

From its cysteine to its phenylalanine, the CDR3 spans 15 amino acids. Left in the record is the CDR3 DNA by itself, 45 bases read in frame from the first base. Trimming leaves V shorter by 0 bases and J shorter by 3 bases, with the junction holding 4 bases beyond the gene matches. The germline V gene (reference sequence) supplies CDR1 SGHNT and CDR2 YYREEE. Library generation was performed with the immunoSEQ multiplex PCR assay. The original pipeline was this. A statistical classification framework was built to diagnose cytomegalovirus status from the catalog of TCR beta chain sequences. TCRdb holds this immuneACCESS table with in-frame rearrangements only. Some clones are missing; in checked studies, unresolved V genes explain under half, and the rest has no known cause. The V and J calls and clone size are taken from that table; D and trimming were inferred from the DNA. The sample includes 150,000 to 200,000 clones, with roughly 91% observed a single time. The top ten clones comprise 4% to 5% of the sample.

Donors formed part of the validation cohort, which comprised fewer than 150 subjects and was distinct from the first cohort of 666 subjects. What was sequenced was PBMCs. This receptor chain uses TRBV5-4 and TRBJ2-3; TRBD2 agrees with 7 junctional bases. This TCR derives from a man aged 18 to 30 in good health and CMV-seropositive. The CDR3 region has the sequence CASSLEAGATDTQYF. The nucleotides read TGTGCCAGCAGCTTGGAGGCGGGAGCGACAGATACGCAGTATTTT.